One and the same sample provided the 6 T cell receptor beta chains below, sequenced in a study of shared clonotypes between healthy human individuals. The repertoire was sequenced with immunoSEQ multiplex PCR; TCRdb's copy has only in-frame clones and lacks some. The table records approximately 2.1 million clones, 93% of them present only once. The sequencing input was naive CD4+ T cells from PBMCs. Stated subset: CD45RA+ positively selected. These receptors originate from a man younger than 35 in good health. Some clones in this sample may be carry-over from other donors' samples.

CDR3 bases: TGTGCCAGCACCCCTAGCGGGAGTTCTGCGAACATTCAGTACTTC. Translating it yields CASTPSGSSANIQYF. This chain joins TRBV6-5 and TRBJ2-4, with TRBD2 identical over 10 bases. The CDR3 has 15 residues. Germline V gene data show CDR1 as MNHEY and CDR2 as SVGAGI. The junction had 10 bases not matched to a gene; V was cut back by 7 bases and J by 7 bases.

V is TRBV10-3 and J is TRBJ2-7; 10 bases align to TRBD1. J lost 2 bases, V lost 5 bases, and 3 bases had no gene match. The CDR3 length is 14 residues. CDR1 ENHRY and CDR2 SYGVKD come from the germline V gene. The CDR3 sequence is CAISLGQGTYEQYF. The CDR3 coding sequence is TGTGCCATCAGTTTGGGACAGGGGACCTACGAGCAGTACTTC.

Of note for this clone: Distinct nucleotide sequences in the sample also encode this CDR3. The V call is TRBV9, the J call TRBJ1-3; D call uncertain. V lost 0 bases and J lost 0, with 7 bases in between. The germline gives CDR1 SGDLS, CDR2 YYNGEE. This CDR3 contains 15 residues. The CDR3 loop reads CASSVDPTSGNTIYF. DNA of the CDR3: TGTGCCAGCAGCGTAGATCCTACCTCTGGAAACACCATATATTTT.

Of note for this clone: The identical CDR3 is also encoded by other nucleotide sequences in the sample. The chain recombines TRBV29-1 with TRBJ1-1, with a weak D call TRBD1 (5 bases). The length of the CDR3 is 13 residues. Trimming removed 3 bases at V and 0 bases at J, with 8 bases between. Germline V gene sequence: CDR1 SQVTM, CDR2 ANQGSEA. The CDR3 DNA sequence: TGCAGCGTTGAGGGACGTATGAACACTGAAGCTTTCTTT. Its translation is CSVEGRMNTEAFF.

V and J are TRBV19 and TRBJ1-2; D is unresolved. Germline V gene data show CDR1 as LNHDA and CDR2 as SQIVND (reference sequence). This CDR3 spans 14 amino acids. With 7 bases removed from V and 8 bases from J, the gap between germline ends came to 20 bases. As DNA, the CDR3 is TGTGCCAGTACTCTTAAGGGTGGTAGCGGAGGCTACACCTTC. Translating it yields CASTLKGGSGGYTF.

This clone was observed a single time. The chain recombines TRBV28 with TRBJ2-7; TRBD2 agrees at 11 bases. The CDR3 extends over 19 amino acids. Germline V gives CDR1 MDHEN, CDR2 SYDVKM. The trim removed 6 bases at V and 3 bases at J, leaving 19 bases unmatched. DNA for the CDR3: TGTGCCAGCAGCGGGGGATTGGGGACTAGCGGAGCCATTGGCTACGAGCAGTACTTC. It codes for CASSGGLGTSGAIGYEQYF. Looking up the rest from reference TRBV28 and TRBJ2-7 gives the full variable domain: DVKVTQSSRYLVKRTGEKVFLECVQDMDHENMFWYRQDPGLGLRLIYFSYDVKMKEKGDIPEGYSVSREKKERFSLILESASTNQTSMYLCASSGGLGTSGAIGYEQYFGPGTRLTVT.